Here is one T cell receptor (beta chain) with its context. Its antigen is still unknown. Read data end 3 residues before the CDR3 end; the end is taken from the germline J gene. After 5 to 7 days with irradiated graft donor PBMCs, CFSE-labeled recipient PBMCs were FACS-sorted. Sequencing used immunoSEQ multiplex PCR; TCRdb keeps in-frame clones, though not all of them. Its listing shows more than 2,500 clones. The CDR3 runs to 14 residues. With 1 base removed from V and 1 base from J, the gap between germline ends came to 7 bases. This sample was taken from a study of Tregs in tolerant kidney transplant recipients.

The input for sequencing was CD8+ T cells from blood cultured with allogeneic cells, taken before the transplant. The chain has TRBV12-3 or TRBV12-4 and TRBJ1-1; D call uncertain. The sequence derives from a human patient who received a combined kidney and bone marrow transplant. This chain's CDR3 is CASSLEVANTEAFF. Incomplete CDR3 DNA: TGTGCCAGCAGTTTAGAGGTAGCGAACACTGAA.